This entry lists 4 T cell receptor beta chains sequenced from one sample in a study of T cells in Graves' hyperthyroidism and ophthalmopathy. Authors of the study amplified TCR beta CDR3 regions from RNA transcripts. The HTBI primer set was used in a first-round RT-PCR of the TCR CDR3. MiXCR was run by TCRdb on the multiplex PCR reads, yielding one entry per CDR3 protein. Among 400,000 to 600,000 distinct CDR3 sequences listed, less than 25% were seen once. Sequencing was carried out using blood. All receptors come from a man aged 18 to 35 with Graves' hyperthyroidism.

This clonotype was counted ten times or more. V and J are TRBV24-1 and TRBJ2-7; 7 bases fit TRBD2. J was trimmed by 6 bases and V by 7 bases; bases with no gene match: 5. This CDR3 spans 12 amino acids. Germline V gene sequence: CDR1 KGHDR, CDR2 SFDVKD. CDR3 sequence: CATRQGGPEQYF. In nucleotides, the CDR3 is TGTGCCACCAGGCAGGGAGGGCCCGAGCAGTACTTC.

There are many counts of this clonotype. The chain employs TRBV2 and TRBJ1-2, with D uncertain. The CDR3 has 13 amino acids. The ends were cut back, 2 bases at V and 5 bases at J, with 9 bases in the middle. In germline, CDR1 is SNHLY, CDR2 FYNNEI. CDR3 nucleotide sequence: TGTGCCAGCAGTGAAAACCGGCAGTATGGCTACACCTTC. It codes for CASSENRQYGYTF.

The chain combines TRBV9 with TRBJ1-2; D possibly corresponds to TRBD1 (5 bases). Germline loops: CDR1 SGDLS, CDR2 YYNGEE. V was clipped by 0 bases and J by 7 bases, with 16 bases between them. This CDR3 spans 15 amino acids. The CDR3 reads CASSVDDSSGSGYTF. The CDR3 nucleotides read TGTGCCAGCAGCGTAGATGACTCTTCAGGGTCTGGCTACACCTTC. The full variable domain, rest sourced from reference TRBV9 and TRBJ1-2, is DSGVTQTPKHLITATGQRVTLRCSPRSGDLSVYWYQQSLDQGLQFLIQYYNGEERAKGNILERFSAQQFPDLHSELNLSSLELGDSALYFCASSVDDSSGSGYTFGSGTRLTVV.

J is TRBJ1-1 and V is TRBV11-2; unclear D gene. V lost 4 bases, J lost 6 bases, and 9 bases lay in between. CDR1 and CDR2 from the germline V gene are SGHAT and FQNNGV. The CDR3 runs 12 residues. The CDR3 nucleotides are TGTGCCAGCAGCTATACAGCTTCTGAAGCTTTCTTT. This translates into CASSYTASEAFF.